This is a list of T cell receptor beta chains from one sample in a study of cytomegalovirus exposure and HLA in healthy donors. Libraries were prepared by immunoSEQ multiplex PCR; TCRdb keeps only in-frame clonotypes and omits some of them. Found here are a few hundred thousand clones, around 77% of them singletons; the top ten hold under 3%. The sample comprised PBMCs. The receptors were sampled from a woman aged 30 to 39 in good health and CMV-seronegative. Each CDR3 is given with its conserved first and last residue. The D gene is left open where the match is weak. Rows give clone size only sometimes, using once, few, many, or a class for an expanded clone.

cdr3_aa: CASSPYGGGSNQPQHF; cdr3_nt: TGCGCCAGCAGCCCGTATGGGGGAGGAAGCAATCAGCCCCAGCATTTT; j_call: TRBJ1-5; d_call: NA; v_call: TRBV5-1; clone_size: NA
cdr3_aa: CASRSREGRWAGELFF; cdr3_nt: TGTGCCAGTAGGTCCCGGGAGGGCCGTTGGGCCGGGGAGCTGTTTTTT; j_call: TRBJ2-2; d_call: TRBD2; v_call: TRBV19; clone_size: once
cdr3_aa: CASSTTGDRYF; cdr3_nt: TGTGCCAGCAGTACGACAGGGGACCGATACTTC; j_call: TRBJ2-4; d_call: TRBD1; v_call: TRBV28; clone_size: few
cdr3_aa: CASTVGVRFAQFF; cdr3_nt: TGTGCCAGCACCGTGGGCGTCAGGTTTGCTCAGTTCTTC; j_call: TRBJ2-1; d_call: NA; v_call: TRBV5-6; clone_size: NA
cdr3_aa: CSVVSVSSTDTQYF; cdr3_nt: TGCAGCGTTGTGTCAGTCTCTAGCACAGATACGCAGTATTTT; j_call: TRBJ2-3; d_call: NA; v_call: TRBV29-1; clone_size: NA
cdr3_aa: CASSIWTGGGGYTF; cdr3_nt: TGTGCCAGCAGCATATGGACAGGGGGCGGAGGCTACACCTTC; j_call: TRBJ1-2; d_call: TRBD1; v_call: TRBV4-2; clone_size: NA
cdr3_aa: CASSLALSGGNTDTQYF; cdr3_nt: TGTGCCAGCAGCTTGGCCCTTAGCGGGGGAAACACAGATACGCAGTATTTT; j_call: TRBJ2-3; d_call: TRBD2; v_call: TRBV5-4; clone_size: NA
cdr3_aa: CASGGPTLEQYF; cdr3_nt: TGTGCCAGCGGAGGACCGACGCTCGAGCAGTACTTC; j_call: TRBJ2-7; d_call: NA; v_call: TRBV5-4; clone_size: NA
cdr3_aa: CASSPTGGTEAFF; cdr3_nt: TGTGCCAGCAGTCCGACAGGGGGCACTGAGGCTTTCTTT; j_call: TRBJ1-1; d_call: TRBD1; v_call: TRBV9; clone_size: NA
cdr3_aa: CASSTGGGTHFYGYTF; cdr3_nt: TGTGCCAGCAGCACTGGGGGGGGTACGCACTTCTATGGCTACACCTTC; j_call: TRBJ1-2; d_call: NA; v_call: TRBV5-4; clone_size: once
cdr3_aa: CAWREQGAGEKLFF; cdr3_nt: TGTGCCTGGAGGGAACAGGGGGCGGGTGAAAAACTGTTTTTT; j_call: TRBJ1-4; d_call: TRBD1; v_call: TRBV30; clone_size: NA
cdr3_aa: CATGTAPNYGYTF; cdr3_nt: TGTGCCACCGGGACAGCCCCTAACTATGGCTACACCTTC; j_call: TRBJ1-2; d_call: TRBD1; v_call: TRBV15; clone_size: NA
cdr3_aa: CASSHGPGGSYEQYF; cdr3_nt: TGCGCCAGCAGCCACGGTCCAGGGGGCTCCTACGAGCAGTACTTC; j_call: TRBJ2-7; d_call: TRBD1; v_call: TRBV4-1; clone_size: few
cdr3_aa: CSVESPGKSYEQYF; cdr3_nt: TGCAGCGTTGAGTCGCCAGGGAAATCCTACGAGCAGTACTTC; j_call: TRBJ2-7; d_call: NA; v_call: TRBV29-1; clone_size: few
cdr3_aa: CASSLHREFIYGYTF; cdr3_nt: TGTGCCAGCAGCTTACACAGGGAGTTTATCTATGGCTACACCTTC; j_call: TRBJ1-2; d_call: NA; v_call: TRBV5-5; clone_size: NA
cdr3_aa: CASSSTGDPIYEQYF; cdr3_nt: TGTGCCAGTAGCAGCACAGGGGATCCGATATACGAGCAGTACTTC; j_call: TRBJ2-7; d_call: TRBD1; v_call: TRBV19; clone_size: NA
cdr3_aa: CASSYSVLRTDTQYF; cdr3_nt: TGTGCCAGCAGTTACAGCGTCCTTCGCACAGATACGCAGTATTTT; j_call: TRBJ2-3; d_call: NA; v_call: TRBV6-5; clone_size: once
cdr3_aa: CASRRPGAASNTEAFF; cdr3_nt: TGTGCCAGCAGGAGGCCTGGGGCAGCTTCTAACACTGAAGCTTTCTTT; j_call: TRBJ1-1; d_call: NA; v_call: TRBV28; clone_size: NA
cdr3_aa: CASSLVWFRAEETQYF; cdr3_nt: TGCGCCAGCAGCTTGGTTTGGTTCAGGGCCGAAGAGACCCAGTACTTC; j_call: TRBJ2-5; d_call: NA; v_call: TRBV5-1; clone_size: NA
cdr3_aa: CASSLSTGGYGYTF; cdr3_nt: TGCGCCAGCAGCTTGTCGACAGGGGGCTATGGCTACACCTTC; j_call: TRBJ1-2; d_call: TRBD1; v_call: TRBV5-1; clone_size: once
cdr3_aa: CASSQDVLGQGAYEQYF; cdr3_nt: TGTGCCAGCAGCCAAGATGTACTTGGGCAGGGGGCCTACGAGCAGTACTTC; j_call: TRBJ2-7; d_call: TRBD1; v_call: TRBV4-2; clone_size: few
cdr3_aa: CASSVGGEGYYEQYF; cdr3_nt: TGTGCCAGCAGCGTAGGAGGGGAGGGTTACTACGAGCAGTACTTC; j_call: TRBJ2-7; d_call: TRBD2; v_call: TRBV9; clone_size: once
cdr3_aa: CASSFSGGDSYEQYF; cdr3_nt: TGTGCCAGCAGTTTTAGCGGGGGGGACAGTTACGAGCAGTACTTC; j_call: TRBJ2-7; d_call: TRBD2; v_call: TRBV27; clone_size: NA
cdr3_aa: CASSRGQGARGYTF; cdr3_nt: TGTGCCAGCTCACGGGGACAGGGGGCACGAGGCTACACCTTC; j_call: TRBJ1-2; d_call: TRBD1; v_call: TRBV18; clone_size: NA
cdr3_aa: CASGHAGGSPLHF; cdr3_nt: TGCGCCAGCGGGCACGCCGGGGGGTCACCCCTCCACTTT; j_call: TRBJ1-6; d_call: NA; v_call: TRBV5-1; clone_size: once